This T cell receptor beta chain was profiled in a study of blood T cells in healthy people across ages. A word on this clonotype: The target antigen is unknown.

The germline CDR1 and CDR2 sequences are SQVTM and ANQGSEA. Unmatched junction bases numbered 3, after V lost 6 bases and J lost 4 bases. The CDR3 totals 13 residues. The use of a sample-barcoded 5' primer and a J-beta primer mix characterized a second PCR of 7 to 11 cycles. The template-switch adaptor, which had 12 random nucleotides, put a tag on each cDNA molecule. TCRdb re-analysed the 5' RACE reads in MiXCR, keeping a single row per CDR3 protein. Of around 870,000 distinct CDR3 sequences listed, about 28% are singletons. Study results and limitations: The study found more naive CD4+ cells and higher diversity in long-lived than aged donors. It was held that the diversity estimates obtained from one million T cells were underestimates. As naive T cell percentage varied, TCR beta diversity correlated strongly with it.

V is TRBV29-1 and J is TRBJ1-4; 9 positions match TRBD1. The source is an elderly woman in good health. What was sequenced was blood. The CDR3 is CSVTGGGNEKLFF. CDR3 in DNA: TGCAGCGTAACAGGGGGCGGTAATGAAAAACTGTTTTTT. Variable domain in full (rest from reference TRBV29-1 and TRBJ1-4): SAVISQKPSRDICQRGTSLTIQCQVDSQVTMMFWYRQQPGQSLTLIATANQGSEATYESGFVIDKFPISRPNLTFSTLTVSNMSPEDSSIYLCSVTGGGNEKLFFGSGTQLSVL.